Each of the 5 T cell receptor beta chains below was sequenced from the same sample in a study of blood T cell repertoires in COVID-19 (dated by TCRdb to the early 2020s). Library method: the immunoSEQ multiplex PCR assay. This immuneACCESS table, as held by TCRdb, lists in-frame sequences with V and J called but not all clones. Of the missing ones, under half trace to an unresolved V gene in checked studies; the others have no known cause. Within this sample are 200,000 to 250,000 clones, with around 86% of them counted one time only. The top ten clonotypes cover about 2.9% of the sample. The sample comprised peripheral blood. These receptors originate from a woman aged 30 to 39 who had recovered from COVID-19.

V gene TRBV6-6 combines with J gene TRBJ2-1, with unresolved D. The ends were cut back, 6 bases at V and 3 bases at J, with 15 bases in the middle. Germline V CDR1 and CDR2: MNHNY, SVGAGI (reference sequence). The length of the CDR3 is 15 residues. The CDR3 sequence: CASSPVPSGYNEQFF. CDR3 bases: TGTGCCAGCAGCCCCGTGCCTTCCGGCTACAATGAGCAGTTCTTC.

In this sample, this clone turned up a few times. This chain uses TRBV7-9 with TRBJ1-5; a weak D match, TRBD1 (5 bases). Germline V lookup: CDR1 SEHNR, CDR2 FQNEAQ (reference sequence). This CDR3 is 14 amino acids long. Trimming took off 5 bases at V and 6 bases at J, with 14 bases between the two ends. As DNA, the CDR3 is TGTGCCAGCAGCACGACAGACCCTGGTCAGCCCCAGCATTTT. It is translated as CASSTTDPGQPQHF.

The chain employs TRBV20-1 and TRBJ2-7, with a tentative D call TRBD2 (5 bases). The CDR3 is 10 amino acids. Germline CDR1 is DFQATT and CDR2 is SNEGSKA (reference sequence). The CDR3, as DNA: TGCAGGGGAGTGGGCTACGAGCAGTACTTC. Its protein is CRGVGYEQYF.

V gene TRBV18 combines with J gene TRBJ1-3; D is possibly TRBD1 (6 bases). Trimming pared 5 bases from V and 3 bases from J, leaving 11 bases between. Per germline, CDR1 KGHSH and CDR2 LQKENI. The CDR3 consists of 14 residues. The CDR3 bases are TGTGCCAGCTCATTACGGGACATTGGAAACACCATATATTTT. This gives the protein CASSLRDIGNTIYF.

This clone occurred once. The chain has TRBV5-4 and TRBJ2-5, with 7 bases fitting TRBD2. The CDR3 is 14 residues long. Germline lookup yields CDR1 SGHNT and CDR2 YYREEE (reference sequence). The ends lost 0 bases at V and 4 bases at J; junction bases unmatched: 3. The CDR3 region is CASSLVASGETQYF. CDR3 nucleotides: TGTGCCAGCAGCTTGGTAGCTAGCGGAGAGACCCAGTACTTC. The complete variable domain, with remaining parts taken from reference TRBV5-4 and TRBJ2-5, reads ETGVTQSPTHLIKTRGQQVTLRCSSQSGHNTVSWYQQALGQGPQFIFQYYREEENGRGNFPPRFSGLQFPNYSSELNVNALELDDSALYLCASSLVASGETQYFGPGTRLLVL.